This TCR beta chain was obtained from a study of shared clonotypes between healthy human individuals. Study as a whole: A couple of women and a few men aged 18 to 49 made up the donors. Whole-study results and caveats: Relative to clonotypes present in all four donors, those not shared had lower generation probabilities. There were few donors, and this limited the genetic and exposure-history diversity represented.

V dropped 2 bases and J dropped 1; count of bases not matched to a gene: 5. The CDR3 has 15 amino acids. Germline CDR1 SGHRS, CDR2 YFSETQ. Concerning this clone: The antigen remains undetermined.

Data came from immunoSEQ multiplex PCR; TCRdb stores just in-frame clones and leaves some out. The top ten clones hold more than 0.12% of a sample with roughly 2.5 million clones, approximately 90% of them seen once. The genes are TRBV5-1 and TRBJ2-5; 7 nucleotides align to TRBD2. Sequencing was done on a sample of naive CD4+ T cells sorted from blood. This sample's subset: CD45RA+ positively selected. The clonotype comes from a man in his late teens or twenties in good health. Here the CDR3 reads CASSFGGSTQETQYF. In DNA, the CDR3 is TGCGCCAGCAGCTTCGGCGGGAGTACCCAAGAGACCCAGTACTTC.